This TCR beta chain was recorded in a study of T cell responses to AZD1222 COVID-19 vaccine. Findings and limits, study-wide: Donors in the cohort were predominantly white British and more often female, and clonal diversity was possibly underestimated. Nearly half of the spike-specific TCRs reportedly recognize variant regions that carry no mutations.

Assay used: immunoSEQ multiplex PCR; TCRdb lists only in-frame clones, some missing. The sample lists about 130,000 clones, about 88% occurring once. Concerning this clone itself: The antigen remains undetermined.

Per the germline V gene, CDR1 is MNHNS and CDR2 is SASEGT. The CDR3 covers 13 residues. V gave up 7 bases and J gave up 3 bases, with 12 bases separating them. This TCR was recovered from an adult in good health. The sequencing here drew on peripheral blood, taken on day 0 of AZD1222 vaccination. The V gene is TRBV6-1, the J gene TRBJ1-2; D is possibly TRBD1 (5 bases). The CDR3 region has the DNA TGTGCCAGCAACAGGAAGAGAGACTATGGCTACACCTTC. Amino acids: CASNRKRDYGYTF.